This TCR beta chain appears in the sequencing data of a study of T-cell memory formation after mild COVID-19. The wider study: TCR clusters mostly belonged to single donors. Study results and caveats: A second wave expanding day 15 to 37 was CD4+-biased; contracting clones were balanced.

The CDR3 is 14 amino acids. Per the germline V gene, CDR1 is MGHRA and CDR2 is YSYEKL. Trimming took off 0 bases at V and 6 bases at J, with 10 bases between the two ends. This clonotype has just a few counts. Its target is unknown. The TCR alpha and TCR beta cDNA libraries, bearing sample barcodes and UMIs, were generated by 5'RACE using constant-segment primers. A single record per CDR3 protein comes from TCRdb applying MiXCR to the 5' RACE reads. In the table there are around 340,000 distinct CDR3 sequences, approximately 15% of which are singletons. This sequence joins TRBV4-1 and TRBJ2-3, with D hard to call. The sequence derives from a young man who had mild COVID-19 (a few samples of this study predate the infection). Cell type and time point are not known. Sequenced material: PBMCs or a T cell subset sorted from them (not recorded which). The CDR3 loop reads CASSQDTPVDTQYF. In DNA form, the CDR3 reads TGCGCCAGCAGCCAAGATACCCCCGTGGATACGCAGTATTTT.